This T cell receptor beta chain was recorded in a study of CD8 T cells in ankylosing spondylitis. In regard to this clonotype: What it binds is unknown. Since a much larger clone is just one base distant, this may be a read error.

Per germline, CDR1 MNHEY and CDR2 SVGAGI. This CDR3 has 15 residues. The ends lost 1 base at V and 7 bases at J; junction bases unmatched: 9. Quantitative barcoded 5'-RACE was used to prepare TCR beta libraries. TCRdb analysed the 5' RACE reads with MiXCR anew, one entry per CDR3 protein. Here the sample spans 180,000 or so distinct CDR3 sequences, approximately 10% being singletons. Study-level findings and limits: Clones linked to disease, bearing a CD8+ phenotype, were relatively rare in peripheral blood.

Material: blood, either unsorted or a sorted T cell fraction (not recorded which). The genes are TRBV6-5 and TRBJ2-5; 7 bases align to TRBD2. The sequence was obtained from a male donor with ankylosing spondylitis or in good health (not recorded which). The CDR3 spells CASSYYHGGKATQYF. CDR3 nucleotides: TGTGCCAGCAGTTACTACCACGGGGGGAAAGCGACCCAGTACTTC.